Following are 18 T cell receptor beta chains from one sample sequenced in a study of blood T cell repertoires in COVID-19. The data were produced by immunoSEQ multiplex PCR, yet TCRdb's version contains in-frame clones alone and is incomplete. The top ten clones hold roughly 10% of a sample with about 210,000 clones, 80% to 85% of them seen once. The sequencing input was peripheral blood. The receptor source for this set is a woman of 80 years or more with COVID-19, enrolled during active disease.

This clone was recorded at least ten times. The chain carries TRBV2 and TRBJ2-6; a possible D gene is TRBD2 (5 bases). The V and J ends lost 7 bases and 0 bases respectively, with 7 bases between them. Per germline, CDR1 SNHLY and CDR2 FYNNEI. CDR3 length: 14 residues. The DNA of the CDR3 is TGTGCCAGCATTGGGAGCTCTGGGGCCAACGTCCTGACTTTC. Protein: CASIGSSGANVLTF. Drawing the rest from reference TRBV2 and TRBJ2-6, the complete variable domain is EPEVTQTPSHQVTQMGQEVILRCVPISNHLYFYWYRQILGQKVEFLVSFYNNEISEKSEIFDDQFSVERPDGSNFTLKIRSTKLEDSAMYFCASIGSSGANVLTFGAGSRLTVL.

The CDR3 region has the DNA TGTGCCAGCTCACCGGGACAGGGGGCGAGTGGCTACACCTTC. It yields the protein CASSPGQGASGYTF. The genes are TRBV18 and TRBJ1-2; TRBD1 matches 12 bases. The CDR3 sequence is 14 residues long. Trimming cost V 3 bases and J 7 bases; bases outside gene matches: 3. Germline lookup yields CDR1 KGHSH and CDR2 LQKENI. The whole variable domain, filled in from reference TRBV18 and TRBJ1-2, reads NAGVMQNPRHLVRRRGQEARLRCSPMKGHSHVYWYRQLPEEGLKFMVYLQKENIIDESGMPKERFSAEFPKEGPSILRIQQVVRGDSAAYFCASSPGQGASGYTFGSGTRLTVV.

The rearrangement links TRBV24-1 to TRBJ2-1; perhaps TRBD2 as D (6 bases). The CDR3 sequence is 17 residues long. CDR1 is KGHDR, CDR2 SFDVKD, per germline. Trimming took off 3 bases at V and 1 base at J, with 15 bases between the two ends. The CDR3 sequence is CATSDRDRLGSYNEQFF. The CDR3 bases are TGTGCCACCAGTGATCGGGACCGACTAGGATCCTACAATGAGCAGTTCTTC.

V and J are TRBV29-1 and TRBJ2-1; 9 nucleotides align to TRBD1. There are 11 residues in the CDR3. Unmatched junction bases numbered 0, after V lost 6 bases and J lost 6 bases. Germline-derived CDR1 and CDR2 are SQVTM and ANQGSEA. DNA for the CDR3: TGCAGCGTGACAGGGGGCAATGAGCAGTTCTTC. It is translated as CSVTGGNEQFF.

This clone was detected only once. The V and J genes are TRBV3-1 (or the pseudogene TRBV3-2) and TRBJ1-2, with D perhaps matching TRBD1 (6 bases). CDR1 is LGHDT, CDR2 YNNKEL, per germline (reference sequence). The length of the CDR3 is 15 residues. V was cut by 0 bases and J by 7 bases, with 15 bases left in between. The CDR3 spells CASSQDFGQHGGYTF. The CDR3, as DNA: TGTGCCAGCAGCCAAGATTTCGGACAGCATGGTGGCTACACCTTC.

CDR3: CATSREGGVEQYV. The CDR3, as DNA: TGTGCCACCAGCAGAGAGGGCGGGGTCGAGCAGTACGTC. V is TRBV15 and J is TRBJ2-7; D might be TRBD2 (6 bases). The CDR3 has 13 residues. Germline CDR1 reads LNHNV; CDR2 reads YYDKDF (reference sequence). V gave up 0 bases and J gave up 6 bases, with 9 bases separating them.

There are a few counts of this clone. The J gene is TRBJ1-1, the V gene TRBV10-3, with 7 bases that match TRBD1. Losses at the gene ends were 3 bases for V and 11 bases for J; bases not matched to a gene: 15. Germline assignment: CDR1 ENHRY and CDR2 SYGVKD. The CDR3 has 15 residues. This CDR3 is CAISDSAGMAGGAFF. The CDR3 DNA sequence: TGTGCCATCAGTGACTCTGCCGGGATGGCAGGGGGGGCTTTCTTT.

This clone was detected only once. This sequence joins TRBV5-4 and TRBJ1-2; maybe TRBD1 (6 bases). Trimming stripped 1 base from V and 4 bases from J, with 8 bases between. The CDR3 is 13 amino acids. The V gene's germline CDR1 is SGHNT and CDR2 YYREEE (reference sequence). The CDR3 DNA reads TGTGCCAGCAGCTTGACAGGGCCCTATGGCTACACCTTC. Protein: CASSLTGPYGYTF.

This clone showed up just once. The chain recombines TRBV5-1 with TRBJ2-7; 7 bases align to TRBD2. The CDR3 spans 15 residues. Germline V CDR1 and CDR2: SGHRS, YFSETQ. V lost 0 bases, J lost 6 bases, and 9 bases stayed unmatched. As DNA, the CDR3 is TGCGCCAGCAGCTTGGTTCCGGGGGGTTCGTCCGAGCAGTACTTC. Encoded protein: CASSLVPGGSSEQYF.

This CDR3 reads CASSLAVVGGLKITDTQYF. The DNA for the CDR3 is TGTGCCAGCAGCTTAGCGGTCGTCGGAGGCTTGAAGATTACAGATACGCAGTATTTT. This chain uses TRBV7-9 with TRBJ2-3, with a tentative D call TRBD2 (5 bases). The CDR3 sequence is 19 residues long. Looked up from germline, CDR1 is SEHNR and CDR2 is FQNEAQ (reference sequence). V lost 0 bases to trimming and J lost 3 bases, with 22 bases between them.

The chain employs TRBV6-6 and TRBJ1-4; 8 bases are shared with TRBD1. The germline V gene has CDR1 MNHNY and CDR2 SVGAGI (reference sequence). V gave up 5 bases and J gave up 7 bases; unmatched junction bases: 15. The CDR3 has 17 amino acids. The CDR3, as DNA: TGTGCCAGCAGTCCGACAGGGGAATCCGTTCGGTTTGAAAAACTGTTTTTT. Translating gives CASSPTGESVRFEKLFF.

The CDR3 loop reads CASREGQGALQVGYTF. As DNA, the CDR3 is TGTGCCAGCAGGGAAGGACAGGGGGCGCTTCAGGTTGGCTACACCTTC. The chain has TRBV5-6 and TRBJ1-2; the match to TRBD1 covers 11 bases. Trimming cost V 5 bases and J 7 bases; bases outside gene matches: 13. This CDR3 spans 16 amino acids. Germline V gene data show CDR1 as SGHDT and CDR2 as YYEEEE.

The chain joins TRBV7-2 to TRBJ2-5; D gene unclear. This CDR3 has 14 residues. The V end was cut by 5 bases, the J end by 4 bases, with 14 bases between. The germline V gene encodes CDR1 SGHTA and CDR2 FQGNSA. The CDR3 protein is CASSKLSRGETQYF. The CDR3 DNA sequence: TGTGCCAGCAGCAAGTTGAGTAGAGGAGAGACCCAGTACTTC.

In its sample, this clone was seen once. This chain connects TRBV19 to TRBJ1-2, with a weak D call TRBD1 (5 bases). V was clipped by 4 bases and J by 0 bases, with 21 bases between them. This CDR3 spans 18 amino acids. Germline CDR1 LNHDA, CDR2 SQIVND (reference sequence). The chain's CDR3 is CASSTTATNTLANYGYTF. The CDR3 DNA reads TGTGCCAGTAGTACGACAGCAACCAACACCCTAGCTAACTATGGCTACACCTTC.

The V and J genes are TRBV5-1 and TRBJ1-4; 8 nucleotides align to TRBD1. Trimming took 7 bases from V and 2 from J; bases not matched to a gene: 1. The CDR3 runs to 13 residues. Germline assignment: CDR1 SGHRS and CDR2 YFSETQ. CDR3: CASRTGTNEKLFF. The CDR3 DNA reads TGCGCCAGCCGGACAGGGACTAATGAAAAACTGTTTTTT.

For this clone: A junction end diverges from the germline sequence, so it may reflect a read error. The chain couples TRBV18 to TRBJ2-1; TRBD1 agrees at 9 bases. The CDR3 loop spans 14 amino acids. From germline, CDR1 is KGHSH and CDR2 LQKENI. The CDR3 region is CASTRDRDVNGQFF. The CDR3 DNA reads TGTGCCAGCACGCGGGACAGGGATGTTAATGGGCAGTTCTTC.

J is TRBJ2-5 and V is TRBV4-2; 7 bases line up with TRBD2. Germline values: CDR1 LGHNA, CDR2 YNFKEQ. The V segment lost 0 bases and the J segment 0 bases; nucleotides outside the gene matches: 7. This CDR3 comprises 17 residues. CDR3 sequence: CASSQELAETYQETQYF. For the CDR3, the DNA is TGTGCCAGCAGCCAAGAGCTAGCGGAGACGTACCAAGAGACCCAGTACTTC.

DNA for the CDR3: TGTGCCAGCAGCCAATTTCCACAGGGGGCGTCTTCACCCCTCCACTTT. As protein: CASSQFPQGASSPLHF. The V gene is TRBV16, the J gene TRBJ1-6; 9 bases are a match to TRBD1. In germline, CDR1 is KGHSY, CDR2 FQNENV. V lost 1 base and J lost 9; bases outside the gene matches: 7. CDR3 length equals 16 residues. Together with reference TRBV16 and TRBJ1-6, the CDR3 gives the full variable domain: GEEVAQTPKHLVRGEGQKAKLYCAPIKGHSYVFWYQQVLKNEFKFLISFQNENVFDETGMPKERFSAKCLPNSPCSLEIQATKLEDSAVYFCASSQFPQGASSPLHFGNGTRLTVT.